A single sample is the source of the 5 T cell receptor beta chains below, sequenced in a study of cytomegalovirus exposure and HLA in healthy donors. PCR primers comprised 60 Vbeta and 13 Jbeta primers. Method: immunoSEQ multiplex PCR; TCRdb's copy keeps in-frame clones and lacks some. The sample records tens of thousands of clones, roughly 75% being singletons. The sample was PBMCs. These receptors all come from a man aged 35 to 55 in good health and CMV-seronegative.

The CDR3 loop is CASSLPTGGEQFF. DNA of the CDR3: TGTGCCAGCAGTTTACCGACAGGGGGTGAGCAGTTCTTC. The V call is TRBV27, the J call TRBJ2-1, with TRBD1 matching 9 bases. CDR3 length equals 13 residues. The J segment lost 9 bases and the V segment lost 2 bases, leaving 2 bases of the junction unmatched. The germline V gene encodes CDR1 MNHEY and CDR2 SMNVEV (reference sequence).

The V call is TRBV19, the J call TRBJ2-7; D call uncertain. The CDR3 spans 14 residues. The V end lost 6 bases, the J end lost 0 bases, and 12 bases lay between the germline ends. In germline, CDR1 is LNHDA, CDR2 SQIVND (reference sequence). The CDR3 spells CASRSTRGSYEQYF. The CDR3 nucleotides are TGTGCCAGTAGGTCAACGAGAGGCTCCTACGAGCAGTACTTC.

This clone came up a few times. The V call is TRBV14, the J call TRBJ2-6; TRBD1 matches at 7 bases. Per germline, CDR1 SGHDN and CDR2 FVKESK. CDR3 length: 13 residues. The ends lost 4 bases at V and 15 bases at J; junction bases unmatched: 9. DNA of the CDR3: TGTGCCAGCAGCCGGTCTGACAGGGCCGGCCTGACTTTC. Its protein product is CASSRSDRAGLTF. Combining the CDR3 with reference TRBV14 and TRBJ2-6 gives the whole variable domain EAGVTQFPSHSVIEKGQTVTLRCDPISGHDNLYWYRRVMGKEIKFLLHFVKESKQDESGMPNNRFLAERTGGTYSTLKVQPAELEDSGVYFCASSRSDRAGLTFGAGSRLTVL.

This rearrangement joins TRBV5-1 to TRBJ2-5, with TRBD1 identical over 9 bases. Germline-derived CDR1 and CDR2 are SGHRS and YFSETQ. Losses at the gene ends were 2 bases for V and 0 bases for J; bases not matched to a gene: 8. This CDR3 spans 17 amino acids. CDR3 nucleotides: TGCGCCAGCAGCTTCCAGCGGACAGGGGCCCACCAAGAGACCCAGTACTTC. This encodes CASSFQRTGAHQETQYF.

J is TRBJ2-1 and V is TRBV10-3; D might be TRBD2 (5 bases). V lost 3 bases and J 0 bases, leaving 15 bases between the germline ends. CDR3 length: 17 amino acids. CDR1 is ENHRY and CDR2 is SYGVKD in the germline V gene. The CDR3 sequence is CAISDPDSSSSYNEQFF. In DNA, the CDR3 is TGTGCCATCAGTGACCCGGACTCTTCGAGCTCCTACAATGAGCAGTTCTTC.